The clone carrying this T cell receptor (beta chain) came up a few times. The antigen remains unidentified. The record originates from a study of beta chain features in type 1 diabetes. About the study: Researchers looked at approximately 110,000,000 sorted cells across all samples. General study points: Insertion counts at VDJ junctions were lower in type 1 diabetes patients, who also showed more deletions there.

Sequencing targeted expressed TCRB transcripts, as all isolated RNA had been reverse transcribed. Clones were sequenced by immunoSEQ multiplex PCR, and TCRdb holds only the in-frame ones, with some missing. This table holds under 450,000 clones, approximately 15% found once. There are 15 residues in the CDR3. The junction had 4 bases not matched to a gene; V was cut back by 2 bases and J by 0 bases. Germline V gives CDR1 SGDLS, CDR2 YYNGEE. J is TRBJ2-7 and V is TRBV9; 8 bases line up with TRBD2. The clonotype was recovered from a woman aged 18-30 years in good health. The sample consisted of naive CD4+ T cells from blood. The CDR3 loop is CASSVSGTSSYEQYF. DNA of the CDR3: TGTGCCAGCAGCGTCTCCGGGACTAGCTCCTACGAGCAGTACTTC.